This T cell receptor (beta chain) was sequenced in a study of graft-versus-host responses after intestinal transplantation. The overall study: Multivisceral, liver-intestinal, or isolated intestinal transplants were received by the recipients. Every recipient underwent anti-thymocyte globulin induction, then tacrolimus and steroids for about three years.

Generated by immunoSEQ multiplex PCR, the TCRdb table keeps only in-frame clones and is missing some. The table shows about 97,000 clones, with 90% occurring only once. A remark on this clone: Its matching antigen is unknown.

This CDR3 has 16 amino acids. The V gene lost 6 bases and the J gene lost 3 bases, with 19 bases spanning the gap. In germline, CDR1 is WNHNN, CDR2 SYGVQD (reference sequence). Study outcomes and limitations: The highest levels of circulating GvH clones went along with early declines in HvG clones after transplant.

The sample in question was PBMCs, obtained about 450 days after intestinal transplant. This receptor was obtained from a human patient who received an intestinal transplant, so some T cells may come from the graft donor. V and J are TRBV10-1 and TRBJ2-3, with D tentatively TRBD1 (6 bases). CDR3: CASRDPAQGFTDTQYF. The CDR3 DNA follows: TGCGCCAGCAGGGACCCCGCACAGGGTTTTACAGATACGCAGTATTTT.